The rows below give T cell receptor beta chains drawn from one sample of a study of patients with pleural tuberculosis. MiXCR, run by TCRdb on the reads, gives a single entry per CDR3 protein. The repertoire consists of approximately 53,000 distinct CDR3 sequences, with about 6.8% occurring once and the leading ten covering 15% to 20%. Receptors were obtained from a human donor with pleural tuberculosis. The CDR3 runs from the conserved cysteine through the conserved F or W.

v_gene	j_gene	CDR3aa
TRBV4-1	TRBJ2-1	CASSQGQSGFSYNEQFF
TRBV27	TRBJ2-1	CASSLGLVSRNEQFF
TRBV19	TRBJ2-7	CASSVNRDYEQYF
TRBV11-1	TRBJ1-1	CASSLASVNTEAFF
TRBV12-3/TRBV12-4	TRBJ1-2	CASSPYNYGYTF
TRBV7-6	TRBJ2-7	CASSAKQGGPYEQYF
TRBV6-1	TRBJ2-3	CASKKRADGGTQYF
TRBV28	TRBJ1-2	CASTPNYGYTF
TRBV20-1	TRBJ2-5	CSARDRQKPGETQYF
TRBV20-1	TRBJ1-6	CSARGDRGEFGSPLHF
TRBV20-1	TRBJ1-6	CSARTGENSPLHF
TRBV11-1	TRBJ2-1	CASSLAQSYNEQFF